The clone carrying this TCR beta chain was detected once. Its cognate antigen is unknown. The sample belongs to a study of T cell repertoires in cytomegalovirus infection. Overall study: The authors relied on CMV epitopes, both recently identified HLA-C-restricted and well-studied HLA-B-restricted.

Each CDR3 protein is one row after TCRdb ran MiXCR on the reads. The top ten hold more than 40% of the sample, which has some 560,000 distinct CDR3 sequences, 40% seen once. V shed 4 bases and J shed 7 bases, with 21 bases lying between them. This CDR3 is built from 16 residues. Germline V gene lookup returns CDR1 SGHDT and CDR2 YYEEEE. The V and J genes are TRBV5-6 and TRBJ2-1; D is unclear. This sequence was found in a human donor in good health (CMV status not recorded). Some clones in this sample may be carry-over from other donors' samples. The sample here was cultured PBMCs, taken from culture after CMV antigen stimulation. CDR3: CASSGRFSGRINEQFF. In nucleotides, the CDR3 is TGTGCCAGCAGCGGGCGTTTTTCCGGGCGAATAAATGAGCAGTTCTTC.